These 15 T cell receptor beta chains were sequenced from one sample in a study of T cells in women clearing cervical HPV infection. TCRdb's table, derived via immunoSEQ multiplex PCR, lists solely in-frame clones and lacks some. This table holds 20,000 to 25,000 clones. What was sequenced was blood buffy coat. The receptors derive from a woman between 18 and 70 years old with a cervical HPV16 infection that either progressed to CIN3+ or cleared (not recorded which).

Regarding this clone: Read coverage stops 3 residues before the CDR3 terminus; the germline J gene supplies the remainder. The chain couples TRBV19 to TRBJ2-2; 10 bases fit TRBD2. The CDR3 is 16 amino acids. Germline assignment: CDR1 LNHDA and CDR2 SQIVND (reference sequence). Trimming removed 7 bases from V and 4 bases from J; junction bases left unmatched: 9. The DNA read from the CDR3 is TGTGCCAGTACCGCCGGACTAGCGGCCATCACCGGGGAG. Translated: CASTAGLAAITGE. The entire CDR3 protein reads CASTAGLAAITGELFF.

CDR3 sequence: CASSWRRGTGANVLTF. The covered CDR3 bases are TGTGCCAGCAGCTGGCGTAGGGGGACTGGGGCCAACGTC. The rearrangement uses TRBV7-8 and TRBJ2-6; TRBD1 might be the D (6 bases). The read ends 3 residues before the CDR3 terminus; that terminus is restored from the germline J gene. Trimming removed 4 bases from V and 2 bases from J, with 12 bases in between. Germline V lookup: CDR1 SGHVS, CDR2 FQNEAQ. The CDR3 has 16 amino acids.

For this clone: Read coverage stops 3 residues before the CDR3 terminus; the germline J gene supplies the remainder. The chain couples TRBV7-3 to TRBJ2-1, with D perhaps matching TRBD1 (6 bases). Trimming pared 5 bases from V and 4 bases from J, leaving 15 bases between. CDR3 length: 15 amino acids. Germline-derived CDR1 and CDR2 are SGHTA and FQGTGA. CDR3 sequence reads: CASSPLGGAYNEQFF. Partial CDR3 DNA: TGTGCCAGCAGCCCGTTAGGGGGAGCGTACAATGAG.

As to this clone: The read terminates 3 residues ahead of where the CDR3 ends, so the germline J gene completes it. This rearrangement joins TRBV7-2 to TRBJ1-1; D unclear. This CDR3 is built from 14 residues. Germline CDR1 is SGHTA and CDR2 is FQGNSA. Between the trimmed V and J ends, which lost 1 base and 0 bases, there was a span of 6 bases. The CDR3 DNA, read in part, is TGTGCCAGCAGCTTAGTCGTGTTGAACACTGAA. Translation gives CASSLVVLNTE. The full-length CDR3 reads as CASSLVVLNTEAFF.

Comments on this clone: The read is 3 residues too short to cover the CDR3 end, so that end is filled in from the germline J gene. The V call is TRBV23-1, the J call TRBJ2-2, with TRBD1 identical over 9 bases. TRBV23-1 is an ORF, and what it does is uncertain. After removal of 11 bases from V and 0 bases from J, the junction contained 4 bases not matched to a gene. CDR3 length equals 14 residues. Incomplete CDR3 DNA: TGCGCCGGGGGGGACAGGGCGAACACCGGGGAG. It encodes CAGGDRANTGE. The whole CDR3 reads CAGGDRANTGELFF.

With regard to this clone: The read terminates 3 residues before the CDR3 end, so the remaining end is supplied by the germline J gene. The chain carries TRBV5-6 and TRBJ1-1; D is undetermined. V was trimmed by 4 bases and J by 3 bases, leaving 16 bases between them. Per the germline V gene, CDR1 is SGHDT and CDR2 is YYEEEE. This CDR3 comprises 15 residues. The chain's CDR3 is CASSPQLLGYTEAFF. CDR3 DNA, as far as it was read: TGTGCCAGCAGCCCACAGCTGCTTGGTTACACTGAA.

As to this clone: The CDR3 end is not reached by the read, which stops 3 residues before it; the germline J gene fills it in. The chain is built from TRBV29-1 and TRBJ1-3, with unresolved D. V lost 7 bases and J lost 1, with 5 bases in between. Germline CDR1 SQVTM, CDR2 ANQGSEA. This CDR3 has 11 amino acids. The CDR3 here is CSGHSGNTIYF. The DNA read from the CDR3 is TGCAGCGGGCATTCTGGAAACACC.

In regard to this clone: The CDR3 end lies 3 residues beyond the end of the read and is filled in from the germline J gene. The chain links TRBV19 to TRBJ2-1; the match to TRBD2 covers 10 bases. V trimming: 6 bases; J trimming: 4 bases; junction bases outside the gene matches: 6. Germline loops: CDR1 LNHDA, CDR2 SQIVND (reference sequence). CDR3 length equals 15 residues. CDR3 in amino acids: CASSLGLATYNEQFF. Partial CDR3 DNA: TGTGCCAGTAGCCTGGGACTAGCGACTTACAATGAG.

Worth noting for this clone: The read terminates 3 residues before the CDR3 end, so the remaining end is supplied by the germline J gene. The V and J genes are TRBV5-4 and TRBJ1-4; D gene unclear. CDR3 length: 13 amino acids. The V gene lost 4 bases and the J gene lost 6 bases, with 10 bases spanning the gap. Per the germline V gene, CDR1 is SGHNT and CDR2 is YYREEE (reference sequence). The sequenced part of the CDR3 DNA is TGTGCCAGCAGCGCAAAAAGGGATGAAAAA. Amino acid sequence: CASSAKRDEK. The whole CDR3 is CASSAKRDEKLFF.

With regard to this clone: The read terminates 3 residues before the CDR3 end, so the remaining end is supplied by the germline J gene. The V call is TRBV2, the J call TRBJ2-7, with 11 bases lining up with TRBD2. CDR1 SNHLY and CDR2 FYNNEI come from the germline V gene. This CDR3 region has 16 residues. Trimming at V came to 0 bases and at J to 4 bases, leaving 5 bases not matched to a gene. Incomplete CDR3 DNA: TGTGCCAGCAGTGAAGCGCCCTCTAGCGGGGGGTACGAG. It codes for CASSEAPSSGGYE. The full CDR3 sequence reads CASSEAPSSGGYEQYF.

In the case of this clone: The CDR3 end is not reached by the read, which stops 3 residues before it; the germline J gene fills it in. This rearrangement joins TRBV20-1 to TRBJ1-1, with a weak D call TRBD1 (6 bases). Per germline, CDR1 DFQATT and CDR2 SNEGSKA (reference sequence). The CDR3 consists of 13 residues. Trimming cost V 3 bases and J 2 bases, with 10 bases left between them. CDR3 residues: CSASHRVNTEAFF. The sequenced CDR3 bases are TGCAGTGCTAGCCACAGGGTCAACACTGAA.

As for this clone: The read terminates 3 residues before the CDR3 end, so the remaining end is supplied by the germline J gene. The chain joins TRBV7-8 to TRBJ1-2; TRBD1 might be the D (6 bases). V lost 5 bases to trimming and J lost 6 bases, with 16 bases between them. The CDR3 contains 14 residues. The germline CDR1 and CDR2 sequences are SGHVS and FQNEAQ. The covered CDR3 bases are TGTGCCAGCAGCCACCACAGGGATTTGAATGGC. The encoded protein is CASSHHRDLNG. The complete CDR3 sequence is CASSHHRDLNGYTF.

About this clone: The CDR3 end falls 3 residues outside the read, so it is completed with the germline J gene. Other DNA sequences within the sample encode an identical CDR3. The chain joins TRBV5-1 to TRBJ2-5; 7 nucleotides line up with TRBD1. Germline V lookup: CDR1 SGHRS, CDR2 YFSETQ. CDR3 size: 13 residues. J was trimmed by 3 bases and V by 4 bases; bases with no gene match: 3. This chain's CDR3 is CASSLGTEETQYF. Partial CDR3 DNA: TGCGCCAGCAGCCTGGGGACAGAAGAGACC.

Note on this clone: The CDR3 end is not reached by the read, which stops 3 residues before it; the germline J gene fills it in. The J gene is TRBJ2-2, the V gene TRBV10-2; D is ambiguous. The CDR3 totals 12 residues. V was clipped by 3 bases and J by 7 bases, with 6 bases between them. CDR1 and CDR2 from the germline V gene are WSHSY and SAAADI. The CDR3 loop reads CASSDTYGELFF. Partial CDR3 DNA: TGCGCCAGCAGTGACACCTACGGGGAG.

As for this clone: Sequencing ends 3 residues short of the CDR3 end; the germline J gene provides the rest. The gene calls are TRBV11-3 and TRBJ2-2; TRBD1 might be the D (5 bases). The germline V gene has CDR1 SGHNT and CDR2 YENEEA. V was clipped by 5 bases and J by 6 bases, with 7 bases between them. The CDR3 length is 12 residues. The CDR3 sequence is CASSPGPGELFF. Incomplete CDR3 DNA: TGTGCCAGCAGCCCAGGGCCCGGGGAG.